Each of the 12 T cell receptor beta chains below was sequenced from the same sample in a study of OX40 agonist ivuxolimab in advanced cancers. Generated by immunoSEQ multiplex PCR, the TCRdb table keeps only in-frame clones and is missing some. The sample shows about 32,000 clones, about 80% of them seen only once. Sequenced material: CD4+ or CD8+ T cells sorted from blood, taken in a trial of the OX40 agonist ivuxolimab. These receptors all stem from an adult with an advanced solid tumor such as melanoma, head and neck, liver or kidney cancer.

The CDR3 nucleotides are TGTGCCAGCAGTCAATATGAGGGACTAGCGGCCTACAATGAGCAGTTCTTC. It specifies CASSQYEGLAAYNEQFF. The rearrangement uses TRBV27 and TRBJ2-1, with TRBD2 identical over 11 bases. V was clipped by 5 bases and J by 2 bases; unmatched bases: 8. The CDR3 has 17 amino acids. Germline V lookup: CDR1 MNHEY, CDR2 SMNVEV (reference sequence).

The gene calls are TRBV7-9 and TRBJ2-7, with D perhaps matching TRBD1 (5 bases). Germline values: CDR1 SEHNR, CDR2 FQNEAQ (reference sequence). Between the trimmed V and J ends, which lost 1 base and 3 bases, there was a span of 13 bases. This CDR3 contains 15 residues. For the CDR3, the DNA is TGTGCCAGCAGCTTAGAGTCCGGACACCTCTACGAGCAGTACTTC. Its protein product is CASSLESGHLYEQYF.

CDR3 sequence reads: CASSPYAGDNEKLFF. CDR3 in DNA: TGCGCCAGCAGCCCATATGCAGGGGATAATGAAAAACTGTTTTTT. V gene TRBV4-3 combines with J gene TRBJ1-4, with a possible D match to TRBD1 (6 bases). Trimming pared 4 bases from V and 4 bases from J, leaving 13 bases between. The CDR3 spans 15 residues. Germline V gene lookup returns CDR1 LGHNA and CDR2 YSLEER.

The gene calls are TRBV19 and TRBJ2-7, with 8 bases identical to TRBD2. The V gene's germline CDR1 is LNHDA and CDR2 SQIVND (reference sequence). V shed 5 bases, J shed 1 base, and the junction held 4 bases outside the gene matches. There are 14 residues in the CDR3. The CDR3 region is CASSRGGWSYEQYF. The CDR3 nucleotides read TGTGCCAGTAGTCGGGGGGGGTGGTCCTACGAGCAGTACTTC.

This clone was detected a few times. This rearrangement joins TRBV19 to TRBJ1-2; weak D call: TRBD1 (5 bases). The V gene's germline CDR1 is LNHDA and CDR2 SQIVND (reference sequence). This CDR3 spans 12 amino acids. V lost 10 bases and J lost 4, with 13 bases in between. DNA for the CDR3: TGTGCCACCTGGGACGGAATCTATGGCTACACCTTC. Translation gives CATWDGIYGYTF.

The chain recombines TRBV27 with TRBJ2-3; D ambiguous. Trimming removed 5 bases from V and 1 base from J, with 10 bases in between. CDR3 length equals 14 residues. In germline, CDR1 is MNHEY, CDR2 SMNVEV (reference sequence). The DNA of the CDR3 is TGTGCCAGCAGTCCTTTGGCGGGCACAGATACGCAGTATTTT. This sequence encodes CASSPLAGTDTQYF.

Here the CDR3 DNA reads TGTGCCGGCCGGGTGGGACAGGGGCCCTCCTGGGAGCAGTACTTC. Residues: CAGRVGQGPSWEQYF. The chain recombines TRBV6-1 with TRBJ2-7, with 10 positions matching TRBD1. Germline CDR1 MNHNS, CDR2 SASEGT. This CDR3 contains 15 residues. Trimming took 11 bases from V and 7 from J; bases not matched to a gene: 17.

This clone was recorded a few times. The chain has TRBV28 and TRBJ1-1; D unresolved. Germline CDR1 reads MDHEN; CDR2 reads SYDVKM. Trimming removed 5 bases at V and 5 bases at J, with 12 bases between. This CDR3 is 13 amino acids long. CDR3 sequence: CASSPGRETEAFF. CDR3 nucleotides: TGTGCCAGCAGTCCGGGCCGGGAGACTGAAGCTTTCTTT. The variable domain in full, completed from reference TRBV28 and TRBJ1-1, reads DVKVTQSSRYLVKRTGEKVFLECVQDMDHENMFWYRQDPGLGLRLIYFSYDVKMKEKGDIPEGYSVSREKKERFSLILESASTNQTSMYLCASSPGRETEAFFGQGTRLTVV.

V usage is TRBV2 and J usage is TRBJ2-7; D unresolved. The germline CDR1 and CDR2 sequences are SNHLY and FYNNEI. The CDR3 has 11 amino acids. Trimming removed 6 bases from V and 7 bases from J, with 10 bases in between. The CDR3 region has the DNA TGTGCCAGCAGAGACCGGTTTGAGCAGTACTTC. It yields the protein CASRDRFEQYF.

The chain is built from TRBV6-6 and TRBJ1-5; TRBD1 might be the D (6 bases). V gave up 4 bases and J gave up 10 bases, with 11 bases separating them. Germline V gives CDR1 MNHNY, CDR2 SVGAGI (reference sequence). There are 12 residues in the CDR3. The CDR3 is CASSFKGDPQHF. The DNA for the CDR3 is TGTGCCAGCAGTTTTAAGGGGGACCCCCAGCATTTT.

The chain recombines TRBV7-6 with TRBJ2-3, with D unclear. CDR3 size: 13 residues. Germline assignment: CDR1 SGHVS and CDR2 FNYEAQ. V was shortened by 3 bases and J by 4 bases, with 8 bases between the two germline ends. CDR3 in DNA: TGTGCCAGCAGCTTCGGACGCGCAGATACGCAGTATTTT. It encodes CASSFGRADTQYF.

V and J are TRBV18 and TRBJ2-7; 7 nucleotides align to TRBD1. This CDR3 spans 15 amino acids. With V trimmed by 3 bases and J by 9 bases, 14 bases remained unmatched. Germline assignment: CDR1 KGHSH and CDR2 LQKENI. CDR3 residues: CASSPAEGAGQSQYF. The CDR3, as DNA: TGTGCCAGCTCACCCGCCGAGGGGGCGGGTCAGTCGCAGTACTTC.